This T cell receptor beta chain came from a study of T cells in Graves' hyperthyroidism and ophthalmopathy. Study observations and caveats: Blood also held most thyroid clonotypes expanded beyond 0.001.

The CDR3 is made up of 14 amino acids. Trimming shortened V by 1 base and J by 4 bases, and 10 bases separated the two germline ends. Per the germline V gene, CDR1 is SEHNR and CDR2 is FQNEAQ (reference sequence). Calling Graves' hyperthyroidism stable meant ophthalmopathy did not progress within 18 months. Among the patients, aged 18 to 65, hyperthyroidism was newly diagnosed and had lasted under 2 months. RNA transcripts yielded amplified TCR beta CDR3 regions. First-round RT-PCR targeting the TCR CDR3 was performed with the HTBI primer set. One entry per CDR3 protein, called by TCRdb with MiXCR from the multiplex PCR reads. The table lists roughly 99,000 distinct CDR3 sequences, approximately 16% of them singletons. This clonotype was detected many times. Its specificity is unknown.

The genes are TRBV7-9 and TRBJ1-2; D gene unclear. The sequenced material came from blood. The sequence was collected from a woman in her forties or fifties with Graves' hyperthyroidism. CDR3 residues: CASSLVNAGYGYTF. Here the CDR3 DNA reads TGTGCCAGCAGCTTAGTCAACGCAGGCTATGGCTACACCTTC.